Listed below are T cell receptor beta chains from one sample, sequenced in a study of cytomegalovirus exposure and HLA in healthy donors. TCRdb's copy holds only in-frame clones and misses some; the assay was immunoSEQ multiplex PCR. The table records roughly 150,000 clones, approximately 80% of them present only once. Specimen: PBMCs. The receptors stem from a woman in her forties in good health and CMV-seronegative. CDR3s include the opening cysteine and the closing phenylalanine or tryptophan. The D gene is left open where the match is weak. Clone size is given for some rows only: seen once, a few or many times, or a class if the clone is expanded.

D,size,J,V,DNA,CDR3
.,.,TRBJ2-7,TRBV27,TGTGCCAGCAGTTATCAGGGCTACGAGCAGTACTTC,CASSYQGYEQYF
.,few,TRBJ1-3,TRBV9,TGTGCCAGCAGCGCCCTTCCTCAGGCTTCTGGAAACACCATATATTTT,CASSALPQASGNTIYF
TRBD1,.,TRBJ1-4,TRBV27,TGTGCCAGCAGTGATTGGACAGGGCGCGGTGAAAAACTGTTTTTT,CASSDWTGRGEKLFF
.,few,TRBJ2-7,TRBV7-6,TGTGCCAGCAGCTTAACCGGGAGCTCCTACGAGCAGTACTTC,CASSLTGSSYEQYF
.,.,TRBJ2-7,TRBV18,TGTGCCAGCTCACTCTCGCGTACCTACGAGCAGTACTTC,CASSLSRTYEQYF
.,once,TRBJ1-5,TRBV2,TGTGCCAGCAGATGGGACACCCCTTCGGAGCCCCAGCATTTT,CASRWDTPSEPQHF
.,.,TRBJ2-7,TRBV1,TGCACCAGCAGCCAAGATCCCAAGTTAGCGGGATTCTACGAGCAGTACTTC,CTSSQDPKLAGFYEQYF
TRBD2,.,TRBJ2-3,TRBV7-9,TGTGCCAGCAGCGACGGAGCGGGAGGGGGCACAGATACGCAGTATTTT,CASSDGAGGGTDTQYF
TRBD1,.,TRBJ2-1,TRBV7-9,TGTGCCAGCAGCCGGGACAGGAGCTCCTACAATGAGCAGTTCTTC,CASSRDRSSYNEQFF
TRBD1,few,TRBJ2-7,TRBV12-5,TGTGCTAGTGGTTTGCCCATAAGGGAGACAGGGGCGCGTGGCTCCTACGAGCAGTACTTC,CASGLPIRETGARGSYEQYF
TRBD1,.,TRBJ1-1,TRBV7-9,TGTTCCAGCAGCTTAGGGACAGTCTCCCCCGAAGCTTTCTTT,CSSSLGTVSPEAFF
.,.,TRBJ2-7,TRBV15,TGTGCCACCAGCAGAGCCCACTACGAGCAGTACTTC,CATSRAHYEQYF
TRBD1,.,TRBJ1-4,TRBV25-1,TGTGCCAGCAGTGAACCGACAGGGGCTAATGAAAAACTGTTTTTT,CASSEPTGANEKLFF
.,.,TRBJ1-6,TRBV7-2,TGTGCCAGCAGCTTTAACTATAATTCACCCCTCCACTTT,CASSFNYNSPLHF
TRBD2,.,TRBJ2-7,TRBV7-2,TGTGCCAGCAGCTTAGAAGCTAGCGGAGTGTTGGAGCAGTACTTC,CASSLEASGVLEQYF
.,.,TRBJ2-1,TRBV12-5,TGTGCTAGTGGTTATGGCGGGCATCTCGATAATGAGCAGTTCTTC,CASGYGGHLDNEQFF
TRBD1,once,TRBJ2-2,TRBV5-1,TGCGCCAGCCGTCTGACAGGGGGGTATACCGGGGAGCTGTTTTTT,CASRLTGGYTGELFF
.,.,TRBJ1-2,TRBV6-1,TGTGCCAGCAGTGAAGCGCAGGGAAGGGGTGATGGCTACACCTTC,CASSEAQGRGDGYTF
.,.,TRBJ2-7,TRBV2,TGTGCCAGCATGGTTAGTCTGGACATACCCTACGAGCAGTACTTC,CASMVSLDIPYEQYF
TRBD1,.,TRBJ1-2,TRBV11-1,TGTGCCAGCAGAGAAACAGGGGGAAGTAACTATGGCTACACCTTC,CASRETGGSNYGYTF
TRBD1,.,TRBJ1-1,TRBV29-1,TGCAGCGTTGTGGGGGGACAGGGAGGCACTGAAGCTTTCTTT,CSVVGGQGGTEAFF
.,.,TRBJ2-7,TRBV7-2,TGTGCCAGCAGCTCGGGCCGCGGGGCCTACGAGCAGTACTTC,CASSSGRGAYEQYF
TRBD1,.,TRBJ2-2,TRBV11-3,TGTGCCAGCAGCCTAAGATCCGGGACAGTAAACGGGGAGCTGTTTTTT,CASSLRSGTVNGELFF
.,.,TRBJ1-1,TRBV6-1,TGTGCCAGCAGGGAAAAACTTCCAGGAAAAGAGAACACTGAAGCTTTCTTT,CASREKLPGKENTEAFF
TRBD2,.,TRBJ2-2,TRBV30,TGTGCCTGGGGGCCGGGACTAGCGACGAACACCGGGGAGCTGTTTTTT,CAWGPGLATNTGELFF
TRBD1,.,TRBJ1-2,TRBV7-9,TGTTCCAGCAGCTTAGGGCAGGGGGCCTATGGCTACACCTTC,CSSSLGQGAYGYTF